This T cell receptor beta chain is from a study of OX40 agonist ivuxolimab in advanced cancers. Sequenced by immunoSEQ multiplex PCR; TCRdb stores in-frame clones only, minus some. The sample includes approximately 31,000 clones, over 60% of them seen just once. V shed 4 bases, J shed 4 bases, and the junction held 5 bases outside the gene matches. The CDR3 contains 16 residues. Germline V gene sequence: CDR1 SGHNT, CDR2 YYREEE (reference sequence). This TCR came from an adult with an advanced solid tumor such as melanoma, head and neck, liver or kidney cancer. The gene calls are TRBV5-4 and TRBJ2-5; 15 positions agree with TRBD2. The sequencing here drew on CD4+ or CD8+ T cells sorted from blood, taken in a trial of the OX40 agonist ivuxolimab. The CDR3 region is CASSTGLAGGGETQYF. The DNA of the CDR3 is TGTGCCAGCAGCACGGGACTAGCGGGGGGAGGAGAGACCCAGTACTTC.